The T cell receptor (beta chain) under discussion was sequenced for a study of CD8 T cells in ankylosing spondylitis. TCRdb re-called the 5' RACE reads through MiXCR, storing one row per CDR3 protein. The data contain 670,000 or so distinct CDR3 sequences, roughly 19% of them singletons. Overall study findings and caveats: Ankylosing spondylitis blood appeared to carry a characteristic TCR beta motif of roughly 8 highly homologous variants.

This clonotype was counted only a few times. The antigen remains unidentified. The CDR3 runs 13 residues. Deletions cut 4 bases from V and 4 bases from J, with 10 bases between. Looked up from germline, CDR1 is SGHTA and CDR2 is FQGTGA. The chain uses TRBV7-3 and TRBJ1-1, with D hard to call. Sequences were obtained from blood, either unsorted or a sorted T cell fraction (not recorded which). This clonotype was sampled from a male donor with ankylosing spondylitis. The CDR3 nucleotides read TGTGCCAGCAGCTCCCGGGAGGGCACTGAAGCTTTCTTT. It specifies CASSSREGTEAFF. The whole variable domain, filled in from reference TRBV7-3 and TRBJ1-1, reads GAGVSQTPSNKVTEKGKYVELRCDPISGHTALYWYRQSLGQGPEFLIYFQGTGAADDSGLPNDRFFAVRPEGSVSTLKIQRTERGDSAVYLCASSSREGTEAFFGQGTRLTVV.